The 22 T cell receptor beta chains given below trace back to one sample, sequenced in a study of CD8+ T cells in alopecia areata. TCR sequencing used cDNA made by reverse transcription of extracted RNA. The method was immunoSEQ multiplex PCR; TCRdb's version includes in-frame clones alone and lacks a portion of them. The sample has tens of thousands of clones, around three fifths seen once. The sequenced sample was NKG2D-high CD8+ T cells sorted from blood. These receptors were obtained from a human donor with alopecia areata.

This clone showed up just a few times. V usage is TRBV7-9 and J usage is TRBJ1-2; no firm D call. V was cut by 4 bases and J by 5 bases, with 8 bases left in between. Germline V gives CDR1 SEHNR, CDR2 FQNEAQ (reference sequence). CDR3 size: 12 residues. The CDR3 region has the DNA TGTGCCAGCAGCTCCAACACTTATGGCTACACCTTC. Amino acid sequence: CASSSNTYGYTF.

The rearrangement joins TRBV10-3 to TRBJ2-1, with D possibly TRBD2 on 5 matching bases. Germline-derived CDR1 and CDR2 are ENHRY and SYGVKD. The V end was cut by 6 bases, the J end by 10 bases, with 10 bases between. The CDR3 contains 11 residues. As DNA, the CDR3 is TGTGCCATCAGCGAACTAGGGGAGCAGTTCTTC. This encodes CAISELGEQFF.

The chain joins TRBV29-1 to TRBJ2-7; no clear D. Germline CDR1 and CDR2: SQVTM and ANQGSEA. V lost 7 bases and J 6 bases, leaving 16 bases between the germline ends. The CDR3 has 12 amino acids. CDR3 bases: TGCAGCGCCCGGAGAAGTGCTAGCGAGCAGTACTTC. This codes for CSARRSASEQYF.

The chain has TRBV29-1 and TRBJ2-7; the D is unclear. This CDR3 spans 12 amino acids. The V end lost 0 bases, the J end lost 9 bases, and 12 bases lay between the germline ends. The germline gives CDR1 SQVTM, CDR2 ANQGSEA. CDR3 nucleotide sequence: TGCAGCGTTGAAGATAGGGCTTTCGGGCAGTACTTC. It encodes CSVEDRAFGQYF.

The chain uses TRBV4-3 and TRBJ2-1; TRBD2 matches at 10 bases. Trimming at V came to 3 bases and at J to 8 bases, leaving 10 bases not matched to a gene. There are 16 residues in the CDR3. In germline, CDR1 is LGHNA, CDR2 YSLEER. The CDR3 sequence: CASSHQTSGTFYEQFF. The DNA for the CDR3 is TGCGCCAGCAGCCATCAAACTAGCGGGACTTTCTATGAGCAGTTCTTC.

The chain links TRBV7-2 to TRBJ2-7; 10 bases line up with TRBD2. CDR3 size: 16 residues. Germline lookup yields CDR1 SGHTA and CDR2 FQGNSA. With V trimmed by 0 bases and J by 4 bases, 6 bases remained unmatched. The CDR3 DNA is TGTGCCAGCAGCTTAGCCCAGCGGGGGGGCCTATACGAGCAGTACTTC. Translating gives CASSLAQRGGLYEQYF. The variable domain in full, completed from reference TRBV7-2 and TRBJ2-7, reads GAGVSQSPSNKVTEKGKDVELRCDPISGHTALYWYRQSLGQGLEFLIYFQGNSAPDKSGLPSDRFSAERTGGSVSTLTIQRTQQEDSAVYLCASSLAQRGGLYEQYFGPGTRLTVT.

The rearrangement uses TRBV25-1 and TRBJ2-3; no clear D. The V end was cut by 1 base, the J end by 3 bases, with 11 bases between. There are 15 residues in the CDR3. CDR1 is MGHDK, CDR2 SYGVNS, per germline. In nucleotides, the CDR3 is TGTGCCAGCAGTGAATTCACGCTAGGGACAGATACGCAGTATTTT. Its translation: CASSEFTLGTDTQYF.

The chain recombines TRBV5-5 with TRBJ2-7; D ambiguous. Germline V gives CDR1 SGHKS, CDR2 YYEKEE (reference sequence). V lost 4 bases, J lost 2 bases, and 4 bases lay in between. CDR3 length: 11 amino acids. CDR3 sequence (DNA): TGTGCCAGCAGCCTAACCTACGAGCAGTACTTC. This gives the protein CASSLTYEQYF.

The chain employs TRBV4-1 and TRBJ2-7; D is uncertain. The CDR3 contains 14 residues. Per the germline V gene, CDR1 is MGHRA and CDR2 is YSYEKL. V was pared by 5 bases and J by 6 bases, with 17 bases between. CDR3 amino acids: CASSSWPILGEQYF. CDR3 nucleotides: TGCGCCAGCAGCTCCTGGCCGATTTTAGGCGAGCAGTACTTC.

CDR3 region: CAWRGLFPDLTDTQYF. The CDR3 nucleotides are TGTGCCTGGAGAGGGCTTTTTCCGGACCTCACAGATACGCAGTATTTT. This sequence joins TRBV30 and TRBJ2-3; D is unresolved. Germline CDR1 is GTSNPN and CDR2 is SVGIG (reference sequence). The CDR3 consists of 16 residues. Trimming stripped 3 bases from V and 2 bases from J, with 18 bases between.

In DNA, the CDR3 is TGTGCCAGCAGTTCATACGGAACCTACGAGCAGTACTTC. This codes for CASSSYGTYEQYF. The V and J genes are TRBV27 and TRBJ2-7; D is uncertain. CDR1 is MNHEY, CDR2 SMNVEV, per germline (reference sequence). V gave up 4 bases and J gave up 2 bases, with 9 bases separating them. This CDR3 is built from 13 residues.

This clone was counted a few times. This chain connects TRBV7-2 to TRBJ2-3; D is possibly TRBD2 (6 bases). The CDR3 is 14 residues long. Germline-derived CDR1 and CDR2 are SGHTA and FQGNSA. Between the trimmed V and J ends, which lost 4 bases and 4 bases, there was a span of 12 bases. This CDR3 is CASSSRGTPDTQYF. CDR3 sequence (DNA): TGTGCCAGCAGCTCACGAGGGACTCCAGATACGCAGTATTTT. Full variable domain (outside the CDR3, taken from reference TRBV7-2 and TRBJ2-3): GAGVSQSPSNKVTEKGKDVELRCDPISGHTALYWYRQSLGQGLEFLIYFQGNSAPDKSGLPSDRFSAERTGGSVSTLTIQRTQQEDSAVYLCASSSRGTPDTQYFGPGTRLTVL.

This clone came up a few times. The chain employs TRBV7-9 and TRBJ2-5; D is perhaps TRBD2 (7 bases). This CDR3 has 17 amino acids. CDR1 is SEHNR and CDR2 is FQNEAQ in the germline V gene (reference sequence). Trimming stripped 6 bases from V and 0 bases from J, with 20 bases between. Written as DNA, the CDR3 is TGTGCCAGCAGACGGGGGGCCAAACCAAACCACCAAGAGACCCAGTACTTC. The encoded protein is CASRRGAKPNHQETQYF.

The V call is TRBV2, the J call TRBJ2-5, with D possibly being TRBD2 (7 bases). CDR3 size: 15 residues. CDR1 SNHLY and CDR2 FYNNEI come from the germline V gene. Between the trimmed V and J ends, which lost 6 bases and 5 bases, there was a span of 19 bases. DNA of the CDR3: TGTGCCAGCAGGAGCGCCGCGGGGGCGTGGGAGACCCAGTACTTC. Translating it yields CASRSAAGAWETQYF. Using reference TRBV2 and TRBJ2-5 for the parts outside the CDR3, the full variable domain is EPEVTQTPSHQVTQMGQEVILRCVPISNHLYFYWYRQILGQKVEFLVSFYNNEISEKSEIFDDQFSVERPDGSNFTLKIRSTKLEDSAMYFCASRSAAGAWETQYFGPGTRLLVL.

A single count supports this clone. J is TRBJ2-3 and V is TRBV5-6; tentatively, D is TRBD2 (5 bases). Germline values: CDR1 SGHDT, CDR2 YYEEEE. Trimming removed 3 bases from V and 1 base from J, with 12 bases in between. This CDR3 comprises 15 residues. CDR3 protein: CASSSAGGGTDTQYF. The CDR3 nucleotides are TGTGCCAGCAGCTCCGCTGGAGGCGGCACAGATACGCAGTATTTT.

The chain recombines TRBV2 with TRBJ2-1; the match to TRBD1 covers 7 bases. J gave up 13 bases and V 6 bases, and 9 bases lay outside the gene matches. Germline V lookup: CDR1 SNHLY, CDR2 FYNNEI. There are 12 residues in the CDR3. The chain's CDR3 is CASSGTAFLQFF. The CDR3 bases are TGTGCCAGCAGCGGGACAGCCTTTCTTCAGTTCTTC.

This clone was observed many times. The rearrangement uses TRBV11-2 and TRBJ1-1, with D maybe TRBD1 (6 bases). Germline CDR1 reads SGHAT; CDR2 reads FQNNGV. The CDR3 totals 14 residues. V dropped 0 bases and J dropped 10 bases, with 15 bases sitting between them. Written as DNA, the CDR3 is TGTGCCAGCAGCTTAGATTCGGGAGACAGGCTAGCTTTCTTT. It encodes CASSLDSGDRLAFF.

This clone was seen a few times. This chain connects TRBV4-1 to TRBJ2-2; D unclear. This CDR3 has 13 amino acids. Trimming cost V 2 bases and J 2 bases, with 3 bases left between them. Germline CDR1 MGHRA, CDR2 YSYEKL. In nucleotides, the CDR3 is TGCGCCAGCAGCCAATCAAACACCGGGGAGCTGTTTTTT. Translated, it gives CASSQSNTGELFF.

This clone was seen a few times. The rearrangement uses TRBV7-9 and TRBJ2-5, with D possibly being TRBD2 (5 bases). CDR1 and CDR2 (germline): SEHNR, FQNEAQ (reference sequence). V lost 5 bases, J lost 1 base, and 11 bases lay in between. CDR3 size: 14 residues. DNA of the CDR3: TGTGCCAGCAGCCCTCGGGGAAGCCAAGAGACCCAGTACTTC. It specifies CASSPRGSQETQYF.

V and J are TRBV4-1 and TRBJ2-2; D uncertain. CDR1 MGHRA and CDR2 YSYEKL come from the germline V gene. Trimming pared 1 base from V and 4 bases from J, leaving 7 bases between. This CDR3 is 14 amino acids long. DNA of the CDR3: TGCGCCAGCAGCCAAGGCCCTTTCACCGGGGAGCTGTTTTTT. Its translation: CASSQGPFTGELFF.

This chain connects TRBV14 to TRBJ2-1; tentatively, D is TRBD2 (6 bases). The V gene's germline CDR1 is SGHDN and CDR2 FVKESK. The CDR3 has 16 amino acids. Trimming stripped 4 bases from V and 10 bases from J, with 23 bases between. Here the CDR3 reads CASSPTPGTGKWEQFF. For the CDR3, the DNA is TGTGCCAGCAGCCCAACACCCGGGACTGGTAAATGGGAGCAGTTCTTC. The full variable domain, completed using reference TRBV14 and TRBJ2-1, is EAGVTQFPSHSVIEKGQTVTLRCDPISGHDNLYWYRRVMGKEIKFLLHFVKESKQDESGMPNNRFLAERTGGTYSTLKVQPAELEDSGVYFCASSPTPGTGKWEQFFGPGTRLTVL.

This clone was recorded a few times. This chain joins TRBV7-2 and TRBJ2-7; D call uncertain. Germline loops: CDR1 SGHTA, CDR2 FQGNSA. The CDR3 runs to 13 residues. Trimming stripped 1 base from V and 2 bases from J, with 6 bases between. CDR3: CASSLVGAYEQYF. For the CDR3, the DNA is TGTGCCAGCAGCTTAGTTGGGGCCTACGAGCAGTACTTC. Full variable domain (outside the CDR3, taken from reference TRBV7-2 and TRBJ2-7): GAGVSQSPSNKVTEKGKDVELRCDPISGHTALYWYRQSLGQGLEFLIYFQGNSAPDKSGLPSDRFSAERTGGSVSTLTIQRTQQEDSAVYLCASSLVGAYEQYFGPGTRLTVT.